The clone carrying this TCR beta chain was counted only a few times. Its matching antigen is unknown. Construction of TCR beta libraries was performed using quantitative 5'-RACE with molecular barcodes. Each CDR3 protein is one row after TCRdb ran MiXCR on the 5' RACE reads. The sample includes about 390,000 distinct CDR3 sequences, 20% to 25% seen only once; the top ten take about 15%. The record originates from a study of CD8 T cells in ankylosing spondylitis. Study-level points and caveats: There were earlier reports of some motif variants in reactive arthritis synovial fluid and blood. Clones linked to disease, bearing a CD8+ phenotype, were relatively rare in peripheral blood. A motif of eight or nine highly homologous TCR beta variants was seen as apparently characteristic of ankylosing spondylitis blood.

This clonotype was obtained from a male donor with ankylosing spondylitis. The specimen was blood, either unsorted or a sorted T cell fraction (not recorded which).

The chain's CDR3 is CASSWASSYNEQFF. As DNA, the CDR3 is TGTGCCAGCAGCTGGGCTAGCTCCTACAATGAGCAGTTCTTC. The chain joins TRBV11-2 to TRBJ2-1; no clear D. CDR1 and CDR2 (germline): SGHAT, FQNNGV. CDR3 length: 14 amino acids. V gave up 4 bases and J gave up 0 bases, with 7 bases separating them.